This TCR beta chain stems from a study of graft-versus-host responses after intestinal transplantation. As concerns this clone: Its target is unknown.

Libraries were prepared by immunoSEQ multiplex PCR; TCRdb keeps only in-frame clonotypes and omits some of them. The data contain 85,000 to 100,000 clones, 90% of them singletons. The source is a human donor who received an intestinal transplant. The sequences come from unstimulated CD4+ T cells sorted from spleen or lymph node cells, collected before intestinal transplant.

CDR3 in DNA: TGTGCCACCAGCAGGGGGGACTCACCCCATGAGACCCAGTACTTC. Residues: CATSRGDSPHETQYF. V usage is TRBV15 and J usage is TRBJ2-5; a possible D gene is TRBD2 (6 bases). Germline CDR1 and CDR2: LNHNV and YYDKDF (reference sequence). V gave up 3 bases and J gave up 5 bases, with 16 bases separating them. The CDR3 extends over 15 amino acids. Supplemented by reference TRBV15 and TRBJ2-5, the full variable domain reads DAMVIQNPRYQVTQFGKPVTLSCSQTLNHNVMYWYQQKSSQAPKLLFHYYDKDFNNEADTPDNFQSRRPNTSFCFLDIRSPGLGDTAMYLCATSRGDSPHETQYFGPGTRLLVL.